The present T cell receptor beta chain was sequenced within a study of Ad26.COV2.S vaccination and SARS-CoV-2 variants. Study conclusions and caveats: Breadth and depth estimates from TCRs may understate total T cell responses. Vaccinated individuals (as opposed to placebo recipients) had higher spike-specific TCR breadth.

The table came from immunoSEQ multiplex PCR; TCRdb's copy has only in-frame clones and leaves some out. Found here are fewer than 800,000 clones, around 89% of them singletons; the top ten hold about 1.5%. A remark on this clone: Its antigen is as yet unknown.

Germline CDR1 is MNHEY and CDR2 is SMNVEV (reference sequence). V gave up 5 bases and J gave up 6 bases; unmatched junction bases: 11. The CDR3 spans 15 residues. Documented treatment: about 20 received Ad26.COV2.S at low or high dose, single or two shots; about 5 received placebo; per-sample allocation not given. On day 63 after the first injection, vaccine and placebo recipients gave samples. This clonotype was obtained from a person between 18 and 59 years old who received the Ad26.COV2.S COVID-19 vaccine or a placebo. The rearrangement links TRBV27 to TRBJ1-1; 8 bases agree with TRBD1. The sequenced sample was peripheral blood, obtained in a trial of Ad26.COV2.S vaccine versus placebo. The CDR3 region has the DNA TGTGCCAGCAGTCGCCGGACAGGGTACGGCGCTGAAGCTTTCTTT. Translation: CASSRRTGYGAEAFF.